Listed here is a single T cell receptor beta chain. This specimen comes from a study of T cell responses to AZD1222 COVID-19 vaccine. Germline V gives CDR1 SQVTM, CDR2 ANQGSEA. The CDR3 loop spans 15 amino acids. V gave up 6 bases and J gave up 4 bases; unmatched junction bases: 14. The method was immunoSEQ multiplex PCR; TCRdb's version includes in-frame clones alone and lacks a portion of them. The sample holds roughly 100,000 clones, 75% to 90% seen once. The chain combines TRBV29-1 with TRBJ2-5; the match to TRBD2 covers 7 bases. Source: peripheral blood, taken on day 0 of AZD1222 vaccination. This TCR was sampled from an adult in good health. CDR3 nucleotide sequence: TGCAGCGTGTCCGCGCTACCGGGGGGACCAGAGACCCAGTACTTC. Translating it yields CSVSALPGGPETQYF.